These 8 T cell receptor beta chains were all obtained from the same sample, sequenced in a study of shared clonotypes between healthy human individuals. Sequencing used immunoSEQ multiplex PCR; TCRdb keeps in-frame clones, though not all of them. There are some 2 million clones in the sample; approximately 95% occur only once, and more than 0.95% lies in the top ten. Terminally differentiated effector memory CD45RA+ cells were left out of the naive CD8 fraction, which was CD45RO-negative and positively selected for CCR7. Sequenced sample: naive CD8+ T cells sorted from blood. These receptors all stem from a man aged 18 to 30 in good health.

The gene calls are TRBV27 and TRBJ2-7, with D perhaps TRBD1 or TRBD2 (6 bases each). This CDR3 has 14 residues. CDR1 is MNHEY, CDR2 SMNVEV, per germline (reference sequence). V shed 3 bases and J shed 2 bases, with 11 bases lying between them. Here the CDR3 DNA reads TGTGCCAGCAGTTTCTACAGGGAGGCCTACGAGCAGTACTTC. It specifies CASSFYREAYEQYF.

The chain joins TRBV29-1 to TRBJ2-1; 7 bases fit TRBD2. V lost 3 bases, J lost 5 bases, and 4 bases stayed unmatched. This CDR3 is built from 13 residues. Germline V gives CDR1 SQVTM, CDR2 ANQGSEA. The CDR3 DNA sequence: TGCAGCGTTGAGACTAGCACCCACAATGAGCAGTTCTTC. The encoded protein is CSVETSTHNEQFF.

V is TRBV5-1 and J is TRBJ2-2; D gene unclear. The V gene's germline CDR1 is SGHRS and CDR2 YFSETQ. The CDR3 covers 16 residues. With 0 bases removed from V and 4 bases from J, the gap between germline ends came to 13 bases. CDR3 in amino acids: CASSLGVQAPTGELFF. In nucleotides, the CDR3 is TGCGCCAGCAGCTTGGGTGTCCAGGCCCCCACCGGGGAGCTGTTTTTT.

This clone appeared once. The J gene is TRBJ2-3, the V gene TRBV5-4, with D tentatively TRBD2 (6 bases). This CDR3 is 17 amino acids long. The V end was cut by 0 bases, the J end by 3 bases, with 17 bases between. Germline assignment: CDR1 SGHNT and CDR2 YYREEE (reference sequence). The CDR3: CASSLDQGLGTTDTQYF. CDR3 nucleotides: TGTGCCAGCAGCTTGGATCAAGGCTTGGGGACTACAGATACGCAGTATTTT.

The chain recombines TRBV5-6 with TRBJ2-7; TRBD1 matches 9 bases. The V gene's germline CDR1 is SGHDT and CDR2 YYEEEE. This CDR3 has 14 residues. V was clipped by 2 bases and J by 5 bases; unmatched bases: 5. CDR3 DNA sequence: TGTGCCAGCAGCTTCGGGACAGGGCTACACGAGCAGTACTTC. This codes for CASSFGTGLHEQYF. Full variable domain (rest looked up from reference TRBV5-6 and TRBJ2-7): DAGVTQSPTHLIKTRGQQVTLRCSPKSGHDTVSWYQQALGQGPQFIFQYYEEEERQRGNFPDRFSGHQFPNYSSELNVNALLLGDSALYLCASSFGTGLHEQYFGPGTRLTVT.

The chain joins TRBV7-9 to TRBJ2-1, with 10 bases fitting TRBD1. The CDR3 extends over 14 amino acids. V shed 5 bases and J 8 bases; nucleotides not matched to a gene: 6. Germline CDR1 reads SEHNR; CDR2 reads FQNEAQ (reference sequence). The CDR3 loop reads CASSQGQGIDEQFF. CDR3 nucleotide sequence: TGTGCCAGCAGCCAGGGACAGGGGATCGATGAGCAGTTCTTC.

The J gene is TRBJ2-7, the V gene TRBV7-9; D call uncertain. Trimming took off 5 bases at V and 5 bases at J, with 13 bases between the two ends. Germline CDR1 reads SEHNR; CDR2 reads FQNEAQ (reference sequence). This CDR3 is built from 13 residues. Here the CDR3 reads CASSRNLENEQYF. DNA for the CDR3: TGTGCCAGCAGCCGAAACCTAGAAAACGAGCAGTACTTC. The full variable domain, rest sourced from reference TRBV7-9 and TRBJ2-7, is DTGVSQNPRHKITKRGQNVTFRCDPISEHNRLYWYRQTLGQGPEFLTYFQNEAQLEKSRLLSDRFSAERPKGSFSTLEIQRTEQGDSAMYLCASSRNLENEQYFGPGTRLTVT.

CDR3 DNA: TGTGCCAGCGCCATCAGAGGAGGTGACACTGAAGCTTTCTTT. Translation gives CASAIRGGDTEAFF. V usage is TRBV27 and J usage is TRBJ1-1; D ambiguous. The CDR3 totals 14 residues. The ends were cut back, 8 bases at V and 3 bases at J, with 16 bases in the middle. Germline CDR1 is MNHEY and CDR2 is SMNVEV (reference sequence).